The sequence of this TCR beta chain was determined in a study of shared clonotypes between healthy human individuals. The CDR3 is 15 residues long. Trimming removed 4 bases from V and 4 bases from J; junction bases left unmatched: 3. Per germline, CDR1 SGDLS and CDR2 YYNGEE. Those who donated, Caucasian adults without exception, all lived in Nashville, Tennessee. Of note for this clone: The target antigen is unknown.

Study observations and caveats: Among non-shared clonotypes, generation probabilities were lower than among those shared by all four donors. The naive CD4 repertoires of a few donors were compared, and about 5% of clonotypes were shared. Tissues were not sampled, only blood, and their repertoires likely differ.

The assay was immunoSEQ multiplex PCR, and TCRdb's table has in-frame clones only and misses some. Of some 1,600,000 clones in the sample, approximately 98% were seen once. This TCR came from a man aged 25-40 years in good health. This chain connects TRBV9 to TRBJ2-5, with 14 positions matching TRBD2. The sequenced material came from naive CD4+ T cells sorted from blood. Subset: CD45RA+ positively selected. The chain's CDR3 is CASSPGLAGVETQYF. CDR3 DNA: TGTGCCAGCAGCCCGGGACTAGCGGGAGTAGAGACCCAGTACTTC.